The entry below gives a single T cell receptor (beta chain) sequence along with its context. Its antigen is still unknown. This sample was included in a study of human T cells and chemical hapten exposure. Findings and caveats of the study: Controls formed significantly fewer large CDR3 similarity clusters than expanded TCRs did.

Original analysis: From about 22,000 to 700,000 TCRs were found per sample, with a median of 95,638. One entry per CDR3 protein, called by TCRdb with MiXCR from the RACE reads. The V and J calls here are based on TCRdb, not the publication. The sample carries just under 65,000 distinct CDR3 sequences, 11% recorded once. The CDR3 covers 17 residues. Trimming shortened V by 0 bases and J by 4 bases, and 17 bases separated the two germline ends. Germline V lookup: CDR1 LGHDT, CDR2 YNNKEL (reference sequence). Time point noted: patch test 3, about 24 weeks after DPC sensitization. Indicated treatment: therapeutic diphenylcyclopropenone sensitization with weekly scalp DPC. From whole blood left unfractionated, total RNA was extracted.

The material sequenced was whole blood, taken in connection with sensitization to the hapten diphenylcyclopropenone (DPC). The J gene is TRBJ2-3, the V gene TRBV3-1; a weak D match, TRBD2 (5 bases). The clonotype comes from a woman in her 30s with alopecia areata. Some clones in this sample may be carry-over from other donors' samples. CDR3 in DNA: TGTGCCAGCAGCCAAGATATTGCACTAGTCGAGGCAGATACGCAGTATTTT. It specifies CASSQDIALVEADTQYF.